This TCR beta chain is from a study of memory CD8 T cells in hepatitis C reinfection (dated by TCRdb to about 2017). Broadly, across the study: Of the five donors, three spontaneously resolved two consecutive HCV infections, and two cleared a primary infection but developed chronic infection after reinfection. In the reinfection study, participants with a resolved prior HCV infection were followed up every 3 months. Several reinfection cases with stored pre-reinfection samples were identified between about 2008 and 2013. HCV reinfection was defined as a positive HCV RNA test following two negative tests taken at least 60 days apart. In several donors, the study followed the TCR beta repertoire of virus-specific CD8 T cells over time through an HCV reinfection episode. Pre-reinfection samples were obtained between 55 and 20 weeks before detection of reinfection.

On the study overall, not on this receptor specifically: Because the study included only a few donors, definitive conclusions about public clonotypes linked to secondary clearance could not be reached.

The CDR3 numbers 15 residues from cysteine through phenylalanine. The read is trimmed to its CDR3 DNA, 45 bases read in frame from base 1. Looking up the germline V gene (reference sequence) yields CDR1 LNHDA and CDR2 SQIVND. The germline ends are 13 bases apart after V is trimmed by 1 base and J by 4 bases. Receptor amplification or capture employed the immunoSEQ multiplex PCR assay. Genomic DNA was extracted from the sorted cells, and Adaptive Biotechnologies' automated high-throughput method was used to sequence the TCR beta V, D and J regions. CDR3 regions were amplified with a two-step, bias-controlled multiplex PCR. An Illumina instrument was used to sequence the amplified TCR beta libraries. In the paper's pipeline: Demultiplexed reads were processed to lower amplification and sequencing bias, and the IMGT database was used to assign CDR3 sequences to gene families. ImmunoSEQ software version 2.0 was used to analyze the repertoire data. Out-of-frame sequences and sequences containing stop codons in the CDR3 were removed from the clonotype lists. Clonotypes with a frequency below 0.01% were excluded because such low-frequency clonotypes corresponded to less than one cell. To get richness, observed richness was divided by input cell number, while evenness came from dividing Shannon entropy by log observed richness. To measure repertoire diversity and how similar the repertoire was between time points, Simpson diversity and Morisita-Horn overlap indices were applied. Clonotypes were grouped as dominant (>1%), sub-dominant (0.5-0.99%), low abundance (0.1-0.49%) or lowest abundance (<0.1%). A germline index was calculated as total CDR3 length minus total nucleotide additions, divided by total CDR3 length. Held by TCRdb, this immuneACCESS table contains in-frame sequences only and omits some clones. Under half of the omission traces to an unresolved V gene where checked; the cause of the rest is unknown. The V and J calls and clone size come from that table; D and trimming were worked out from the DNA. This sample holds more than 45,000 clones; roughly 91% were observed only once. Jointly, the top ten make up 1% of the sample.

Worth noting for this clone: Its antigen is currently not known. Base quality data are lacking; no much larger clone is found one base away.

Read against the paper, the sample's time point label means: pre-reinfection, 55 to 20 weeks before reinfection detection. TCR sequencing was performed on the sorted cells directly ex vivo, without any in vitro expansion beforehand. Donors were people who inject drugs enrolled in the Montreal Acute Hepatitis C Cohort Study (HEPCO) in Canada. Total naive CD8 T cells, sorted as viable CD3+ CD8+ CD45RO-, came from a couple of donors at all three reinfection time points as controls. Before sorting, cryopreserved peripheral blood mononuclear cells were thawed, and CD8 T cells were purified from the thawed cells. Negative selection with the MACS CD8+ T cell Isolation Kit was used to enrich CD8 T cells. Cells were sorted on a BD FACSAria II sorter running FACSDiva software, and FlowJo was used to analyze the data.

This sequence uses TRBV19 and TRBJ1-2; 6 matching bases give a weak D call of TRBD1. Source material: naive CD8+ T cells sorted from blood. The cell subset or site label corresponds to: total naive CD8+CD45RO- T cells. This receptor was identified in a young man with hepatitis C virus infection. The base sequence is TGTGCCAGTAGTATAGGGGCCAGGGGTAGCTATGGCTACACCTTC. The translation is CASSIGARGSYGYTF.